This T cell receptor beta chain was observed in a study of control samples from healthy donors and cancer patients. By share, this clone counts as medium-sized. Per germline, CDR1 MRHNA and CDR2 SNTAGT. The CDR3 length is 13 residues. Trimming cost V 7 bases and J 7 bases; bases outside gene matches: 7. Clones were sequenced by immunoSEQ multiplex PCR, and TCRdb holds only the in-frame ones, with some missing. The table lists tens of thousands of clones, roughly nine tenths of them singletons. The sequence was obtained from a woman aged 50 to 60 with colorectal cancer. Specimen: PBMCs. This chain uses TRBV6-4 with TRBJ2-1, with 7 bases lining up with TRBD2. The CDR3 region is CASKSGEGNEQFF. CDR3 DNA sequence: TGTGCCAGCAAATCGGGGGAGGGAAATGAGCAGTTCTTC.